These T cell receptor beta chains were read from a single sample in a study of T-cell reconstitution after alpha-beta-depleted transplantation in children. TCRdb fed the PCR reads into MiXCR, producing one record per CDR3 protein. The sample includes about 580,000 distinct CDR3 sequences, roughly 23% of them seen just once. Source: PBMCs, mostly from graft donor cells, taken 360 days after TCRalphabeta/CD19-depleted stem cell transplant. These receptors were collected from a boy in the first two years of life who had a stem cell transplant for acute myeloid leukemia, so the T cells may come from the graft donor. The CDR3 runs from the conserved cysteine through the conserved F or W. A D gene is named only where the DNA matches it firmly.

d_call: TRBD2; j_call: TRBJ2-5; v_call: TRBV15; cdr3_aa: CATSRPLAGGQETQYF
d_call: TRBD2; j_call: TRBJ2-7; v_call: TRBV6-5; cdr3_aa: CASSYSFPGLGISEQYF
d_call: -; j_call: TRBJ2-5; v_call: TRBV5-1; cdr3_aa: CASKLQPGQPQETQYF
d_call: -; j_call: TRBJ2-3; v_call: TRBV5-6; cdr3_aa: CASSFNFPEGTDTQYF
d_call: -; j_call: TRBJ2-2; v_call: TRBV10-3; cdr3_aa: CAILAGWGANTGELFF
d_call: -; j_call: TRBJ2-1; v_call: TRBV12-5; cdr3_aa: CASGDITSYPYNEQFF
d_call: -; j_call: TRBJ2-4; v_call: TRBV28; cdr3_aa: CASRQGYIQYF
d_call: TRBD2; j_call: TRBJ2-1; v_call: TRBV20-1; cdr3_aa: CSAKAGLASGTYNEQFF
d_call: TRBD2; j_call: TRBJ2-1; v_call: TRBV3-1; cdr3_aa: CASSQERKLAGGLQGEQFF
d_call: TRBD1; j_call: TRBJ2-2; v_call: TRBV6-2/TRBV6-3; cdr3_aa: CASSPRDRALSGELFF
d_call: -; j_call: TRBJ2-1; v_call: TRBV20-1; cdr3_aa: CSAASKGRLNEQFF
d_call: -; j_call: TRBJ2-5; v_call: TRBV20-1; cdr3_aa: CSALGFQETQYF
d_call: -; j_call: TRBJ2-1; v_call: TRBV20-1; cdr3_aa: CSALRVGNEQFF
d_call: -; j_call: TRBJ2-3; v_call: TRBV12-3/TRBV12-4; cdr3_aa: CASRAIAEPTDTQYF
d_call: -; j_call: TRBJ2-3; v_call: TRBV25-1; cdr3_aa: CASSSGPLNTQYF
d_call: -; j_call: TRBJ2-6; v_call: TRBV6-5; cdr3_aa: CASSYSPTAGANVLTF
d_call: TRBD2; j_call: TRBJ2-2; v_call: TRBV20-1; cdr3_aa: CSAVELAPNTGELFF
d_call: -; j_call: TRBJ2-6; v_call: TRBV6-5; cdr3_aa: CASRGLGDAGSGANVLTF
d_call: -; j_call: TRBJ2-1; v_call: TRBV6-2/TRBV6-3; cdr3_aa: CASSYGENNEQFF
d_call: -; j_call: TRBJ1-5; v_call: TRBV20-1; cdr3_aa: CSATPGRGQPQHF
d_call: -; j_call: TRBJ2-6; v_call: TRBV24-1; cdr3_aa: CATQSSGTGANVLTF
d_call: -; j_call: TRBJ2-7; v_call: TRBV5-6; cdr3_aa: CASSLVRGDEQYF
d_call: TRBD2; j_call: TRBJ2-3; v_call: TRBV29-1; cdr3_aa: CSVAGLAGVRTDTQYF
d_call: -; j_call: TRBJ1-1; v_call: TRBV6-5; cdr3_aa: CASSYSMNTEAFF
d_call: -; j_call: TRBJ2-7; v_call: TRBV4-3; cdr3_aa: CASSQDGDTYEQYF
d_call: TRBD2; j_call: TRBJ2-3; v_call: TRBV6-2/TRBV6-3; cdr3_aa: CASSYYPPGLAGGPGDTQYF
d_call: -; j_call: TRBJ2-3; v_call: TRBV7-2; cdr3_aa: CASSLGWAGITDTQYF
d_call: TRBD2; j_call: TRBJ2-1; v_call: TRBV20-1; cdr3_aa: CSAGKTSAYNEQFF
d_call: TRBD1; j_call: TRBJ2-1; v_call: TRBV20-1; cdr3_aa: CSARTFPLGTGGFGSNNEQFF
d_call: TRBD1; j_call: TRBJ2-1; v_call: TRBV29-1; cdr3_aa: CSVEHERAERGRYNEQFF
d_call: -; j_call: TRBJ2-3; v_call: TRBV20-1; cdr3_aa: CSARPGLLQDTQYF
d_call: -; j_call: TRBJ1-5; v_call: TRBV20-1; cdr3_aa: CSAHRDVSNQPQHF
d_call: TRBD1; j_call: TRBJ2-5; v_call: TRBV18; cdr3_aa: CASSPGLDREKTQYF
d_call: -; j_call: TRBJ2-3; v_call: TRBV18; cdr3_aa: CASSPTGTPSTDTQYF
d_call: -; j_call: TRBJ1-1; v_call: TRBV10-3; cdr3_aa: CAISDRNTEAFF
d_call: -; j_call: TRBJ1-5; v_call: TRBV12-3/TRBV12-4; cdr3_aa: CASSPSGGVSQPQHF
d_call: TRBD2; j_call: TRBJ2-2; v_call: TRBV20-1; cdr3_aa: CSARLSGALNTGELFF
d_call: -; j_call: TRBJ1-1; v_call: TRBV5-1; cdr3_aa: CASSLEQGGAAFF
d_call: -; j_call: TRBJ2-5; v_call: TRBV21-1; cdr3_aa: CASSEEDREKQETQYF
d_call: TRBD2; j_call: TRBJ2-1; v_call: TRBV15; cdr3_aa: CATSIIRSGNEQFF
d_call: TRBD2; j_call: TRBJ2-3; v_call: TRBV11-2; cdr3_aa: CASSLMGLAGASTDTQYF
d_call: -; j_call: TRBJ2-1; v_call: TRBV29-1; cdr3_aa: CSVAESRDHEQFF
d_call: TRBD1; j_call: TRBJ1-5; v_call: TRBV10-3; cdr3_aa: CAIGDRINQPQHF
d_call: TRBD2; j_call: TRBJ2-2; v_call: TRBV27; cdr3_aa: CASSLFGGGVNTGELFF
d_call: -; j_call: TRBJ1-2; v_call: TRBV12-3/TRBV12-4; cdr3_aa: CASSFRGYDGYTF
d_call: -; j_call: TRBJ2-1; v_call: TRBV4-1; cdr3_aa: CASSRGGIPYNEQFF
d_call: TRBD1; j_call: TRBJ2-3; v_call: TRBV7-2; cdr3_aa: CASTPPLGQGADTQYF
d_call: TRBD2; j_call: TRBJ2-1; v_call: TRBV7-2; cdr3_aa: CASSLEGTSGGGGQFF
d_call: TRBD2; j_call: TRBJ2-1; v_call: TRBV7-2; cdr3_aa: CASSPLAGNAGNEQFF
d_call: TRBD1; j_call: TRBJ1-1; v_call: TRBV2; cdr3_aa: CASSVMVVVGQGTTEAFF
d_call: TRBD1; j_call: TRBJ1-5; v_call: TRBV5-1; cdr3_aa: CASSSQVRGTGSNQPQHF
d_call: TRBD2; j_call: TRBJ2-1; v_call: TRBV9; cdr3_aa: CASSDGLVPSGNNEQFF